This T cell receptor beta chain originates from a study of response to subunit inactivated influenza vaccine listed by TCRdb under 2018. Notes on the research overall: Deep quantitative T cell receptor repertoire profiling was used in the study to track responses to a trivalent subunit inactivated influenza vaccine. The full study reports these points: The authors proposed that each seasonal influenza vaccination may bring in only a limited number of new T cells.

The sample's time point, from its label and the paper: 45 to 55 days after influenza vaccine administration. The receptor library was made with RT-PCR. Sequencing relied on an Illumina HiSeq 2500. The raw public reads went through TCRdb reprocessing: fastp at Q25, MiXCR clone calling, in-frame beta chains kept. Each CDR3 protein appears once, grouped with its most common genes and DNA. For this sample there are a few hundred thousand distinct CDR3 sequences; 9.5% to 12% appear just once. More than 10% of the sample is in the top ten clones. In the case of this clonotype: Its antigen has not been determined. The input lacks base qualities; no much larger clone sits a single base away.

Sample: PBMCs from blood, taken more than 35 days after vaccination. The source is a man over 45 who received an inactivated influenza vaccine. Donor details come from another sample of the same person, matched by shared clones.

CDR3 protein: CASSLPAGSNQPQHF. Read as DNA, the sequence is TGTGCCAGCAGTTTACCGGCAGGTAGTAATCAGCCCCAGCATTTT. In this chain, TRBV12-3 or TRBV12-4 is recombined with TRBJ1-5, with the D gene not confidently named. The junction carries 12 bases between V and J, which are trimmed by 2 bases and 4 bases respectively. Including cysteine and phenylalanine, the CDR3 has 15 amino acids. Only the CDR3 part of the read is kept: 45 bases, read in frame from the first base.